These T cell receptor beta chains were read from a single sample in a study of T cells of healthy individuals. Using its own MiXCR run on the 5' RACE reads, TCRdb lists one record per CDR3 protein. The sample lists about 82,000 distinct CDR3 sequences, roughly 5% occurring once. Receptors were obtained from a female donor in good health. Both conserved end residues are trimmed from each CDR3.

j_call v_call cdr3_length cdr3_aa
TRBJ2-1 TRBV7-2 11 ASSLVAGVEQF
TRBJ2-3 TRBV5-4 13 ASSQQTGITDTQY
TRBJ2-7 TRBV7-2 13 ASSFGGSTTYEQY
TRBJ2-1 TRBV27 14 ASTPTVSSSYNEQF
TRBJ2-3 TRBV12-3/TRBV12-4 14 ASSHPRDGNTDTQY
TRBJ1-6 TRBV12-3/TRBV12-4 15 ASSPALDTLYNSPLH
TRBJ2-6 TRBV20-1 12 SARDNSGANVLT
TRBJ2-7 TRBV25-1 11 ASSENSGIEQY
TRBJ2-7 TRBV7-9 14 ASSSNNRQGNYEQY
TRBJ2-3 TRBV29-1 11 SVYLTDPDTQY
TRBJ2-5 TRBV12-3/TRBV12-4 13 ASSFYRGVQETQY
TRBJ1-1 TRBV4-3 11 ASRDREDTEAF
TRBJ2-7 TRBV28 10 ASSGIAYEQY
TRBJ2-1 TRBV7-9 11 ASSLESNNEQF
TRBJ2-5 TRBV7-2 13 ASSPPGTLTAAQY
TRBJ1-3 TRBV5-4 12 ASSGTGSGNTIY
TRBJ1-2 TRBV28 13 ASSTSSTGWGGYT
TRBJ2-1 TRBV11-2 12 ASSQDRVPNEQF
TRBJ2-1 TRBV6-5 13 ASSDSAASYNEQF
TRBJ1-1 TRBV7-8 10 ASSLTTAEAF
TRBJ1-2 TRBV20-1 11 SATTGTYYGYT
TRBJ2-7 TRBV24-1 12 ATSNSGSGYEQY
TRBJ1-2 TRBV18 15 ASSLNAGAPVNYGYT
TRBJ1-5 TRBV24-1 10 ATSDGGKPQH
TRBJ2-4 TRBV29-1 14 SVEEGWGETKNIQY
TRBJ2-1 TRBV7-6 13 ASSLEVGTYNEQF
TRBJ2-7 TRBV18 19 ASSPPRSGIIRDRVAYEQY
TRBJ2-7 TRBV28 9 ASSLFREQY
TRBJ2-3 TRBV20-1 12 SAPTSGNTDTQY
TRBJ1-3 TRBV20-1 12 SAGDRGSGNTIY
TRBJ1-1 TRBV7-9 13 ASTPMGDVSTEAF
TRBJ2-5 TRBV20-1 13 SARVWNQLQETQY
TRBJ2-3 TRBV7-2 12 ASSLEFSGGAQY
TRBJ1-1 TRBV5-5 11 ASSRQQNTEAF
TRBJ2-7 TRBV7-3 12 ASSLGQGVYEQY
TRBJ1-4 TRBV11-2 12 ASSSTGFNEKLF
TRBJ2-3 TRBV10-3 11 AIRGRSADTQY
TRBJ1-5 TRBV10-3 11 AITGREGQPQH
TRBJ2-7 TRBV7-9 13 ASSLGGSATYEQY
TRBJ2-7 TRBV9 12 ASSVRGGRYEQY
TRBJ2-1 TRBV7-3 13 ASSLSGTNYNEQF
TRBJ2-3 TRBV7-2 11 ASSLDAPDTQY
TRBJ2-3 TRBV4-2 14 ASSQETSGTADTQY
TRBJ2-1 TRBV5-4 16 ASSSGLAVLSSYNEQF
TRBJ2-7 TRBV29-1 11 SVKTGAQREQY
TRBJ1-3 TRBV3-1 11 ASSQPSWNTIY
TRBJ2-3 TRBV4-1 15 ASSQDGAEYLTDTQY
TRBJ1-1 TRBV2 11 ASSVVRDTEAF
TRBJ2-7 TRBV12-3/TRBV12-4 14 ASRDPGGSGHYEQY
TRBJ1-1 TRBV28 12 ASMSGQANTEAF
TRBJ1-1 TRBV7-9 11 ASSSLGTGEAF